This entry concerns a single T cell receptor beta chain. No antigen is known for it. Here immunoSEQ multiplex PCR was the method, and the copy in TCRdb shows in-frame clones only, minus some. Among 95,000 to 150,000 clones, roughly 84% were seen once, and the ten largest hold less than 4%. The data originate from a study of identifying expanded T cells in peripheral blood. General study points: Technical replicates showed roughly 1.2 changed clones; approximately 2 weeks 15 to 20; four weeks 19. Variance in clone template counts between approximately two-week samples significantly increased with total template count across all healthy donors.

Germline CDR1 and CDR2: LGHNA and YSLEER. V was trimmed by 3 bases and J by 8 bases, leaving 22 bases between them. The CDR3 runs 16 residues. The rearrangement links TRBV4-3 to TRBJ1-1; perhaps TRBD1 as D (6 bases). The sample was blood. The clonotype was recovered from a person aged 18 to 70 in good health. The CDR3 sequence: CASSQDHDPGASEAFF. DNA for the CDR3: TGCGCCAGCAGCCAGGATCACGACCCGGGGGCCTCGGAAGCTTTCTTT.